These 26 T cell receptor beta chains originate from one sample sequenced in a study of identical twins. Each CDR3 protein is one row after TCRdb ran MiXCR on the 5' RACE reads. The sample records about 570,000 distinct CDR3 sequences, roughly 9.5% being singletons. This sample was also put to use in a study of yellow fever vaccine responses in identical twins.

The sequenced sample consisted of PBMCs. These receptors came from a woman aged 18-29 years in good health.

This clonotype was counted at least ten times. This chain connects TRBV12-3 or TRBV12-4 to TRBJ2-7; 10 bases agree with TRBD1. V trimming: 4 bases; J trimming: 9 bases; junction bases outside the gene matches: 15. This CDR3 has 16 residues. CDR3 region: CASSSWAGQGPSRQYF. The DNA of the CDR3 is TGTGCCAGCAGTTCCTGGGCGGGACAGGGGCCCTCGAGGCAGTACTTC.

This clonotype occurred many times. V gene TRBV19 combines with J gene TRBJ2-7, with TRBD1 identical over 7 bases. This CDR3 contains 14 residues. Germline V CDR1 and CDR2: LNHDA, SQIVND (reference sequence). The J segment lost 0 bases and the V segment lost 6 bases, leaving 5 bases of the junction unmatched. The CDR3 coding sequence is TGTGCCAGTAGGGTGACAGGGAGCTCCTACGAGCAGTACTTC. It specifies CASRVTGSSYEQYF.

This clonotype was seen only a few times. This chain joins TRBV7-2 and TRBJ1-3; D ambiguous. Germline V gene data show CDR1 as SGHTA and CDR2 as FQGNSA. V was cut by 6 bases and J by 0 bases, with 12 bases left in between. The CDR3 is made up of 15 amino acids. The CDR3 bases are TGTGCCAGCAGTATCGGAGGGTCCTCTGGAAACACCATATATTTT. This translates into CASSIGGSSGNTIYF.

This clonotype showed up just a few times. The CDR3 region is CSARNPLAGGYEQYF. CDR3 sequence (DNA): TGCAGTGCTAGAAATCCACTAGCGGGAGGATACGAGCAGTACTTC. The chain carries TRBV20-1 and TRBJ2-7; 12 bases map to TRBD2. CDR3 length equals 15 residues. V trimming: 2 bases; J trimming: 4 bases; junction bases outside the gene matches: 6. Looked up from germline, CDR1 is DFQATT and CDR2 is SNEGSKA (reference sequence).

Details on this clonotype: Sequence at one end of the junction differs from germline and may be a read error. This chain uses TRBV7-2 with TRBJ2-5, with a weak D call TRBD2 (6 bases). This CDR3 spans 15 amino acids. Germline-derived CDR1 and CDR2 are SGHTA and FQGNSA. The CDR3 reads CASRLETGSQETQYF. The CDR3 nucleotides are TGTGCCAGCAGGTTAGAGACCGGGAGTCAAGAGACCCAGTACTTC.

This clonotype was seen many times. This chain joins TRBV6-2 or TRBV6-3 and TRBJ2-1; 7 positions agree with TRBD1. V shed 6 bases and J 6 bases; nucleotides not matched to a gene: 17. CDR1 MNHEY and CDR2 SVGEGT come from the germline V gene. This CDR3 spans 17 amino acids. The CDR3 loop is CASRLATTGVWRNEQFF. CDR3 coding DNA: TGTGCCAGCAGGCTCGCAACAACAGGGGTCTGGCGCAATGAGCAGTTCTTC.

This clonotype was seen many times. The CDR3 protein is CASSQEGASAPTGELFF. CDR3 DNA sequence: TGCGCCAGCAGCCAAGAAGGGGCCTCAGCTCCTACCGGGGAGCTGTTTTTT. The rearrangement joins TRBV4-3 to TRBJ2-2; weak D call: TRBD1 (5 bases). With 0 bases removed from V and 5 bases from J, the gap between germline ends came to 16 bases. CDR3 length: 17 residues. Per the germline V gene, CDR1 is LGHNA and CDR2 is YSLEER.

This clonotype occurred many times. As DNA, the CDR3 is TGTGCCAGCAGTTATTCGACCCGGAGCTCCTACGAGCAGTACTTC. Translating it yields CASSYSTRSSYEQYF. The V call is TRBV6-2 or TRBV6-3, the J call TRBJ2-7; D uncertain. Germline CDR1 and CDR2: MNHEY and SVGEGT. V lost 3 bases and J 0 bases, leaving 12 bases between the germline ends. CDR3 size: 15 residues.

This clonotype was counted at least ten times. Here the CDR3 DNA reads TGCAGTGCTAGAAAGGAACAGGGGAGGACTGAAGCTTTCTTT. This encodes CSARKEQGRTEAFF. V and J are TRBV20-1 and TRBJ1-1; 7 bases are shared with TRBD1. J was trimmed by 5 bases and V by 2 bases; bases with no gene match: 8. The CDR3 length is 14 residues. In germline, CDR1 is DFQATT, CDR2 SNEGSKA (reference sequence).

This chain uses TRBV29-1 with TRBJ2-1; no clear D gene. The CDR3 consists of 12 residues. Per the germline V gene, CDR1 is SQVTM and CDR2 is ANQGSEA. Trimming left V 3 bases short and J 5 bases short, with 8 bases between. The CDR3 DNA follows: TGCAGCGTTGACTGGGTGGACAATGAGCAGTTCTTC. As protein: CSVDWVDNEQFF.

The sample holds many counts of this clonotype. The chain has TRBV10-3 and TRBJ1-6; no clear D gene. The CDR3 length is 14 residues. Trimming pared 11 bases from V and 5 bases from J, leaving 16 bases between. Germline values: CDR1 ENHRY, CDR2 SYGVKD. The CDR3 sequence is CAGKRGLDNSPLHF. The CDR3 nucleotides are TGTGCCGGGAAGAGAGGGTTAGATAATTCACCCCTCCACTTT.

This clonotype was detected only a few times. The junction and the germline gene differ at one end; a read error may be behind it. The chain employs TRBV15 and TRBJ2-7, with a weak D call TRBD1 (5 bases). The CDR3 length is 13 residues. Germline V gene data show CDR1 as LNHNV and CDR2 as YYDKDF (reference sequence). CDR3 region: CATSRDQDKDVNF. The CDR3 DNA follows: TGTGCCACCAGCAGAGACCAGGACAAGGACGTAAACTTC.

This clonotype appeared a few times. The J gene is TRBJ2-2, the V gene TRBV6-1; D is unclear. The CDR3 spans 13 residues. CDR1 is MNHNS, CDR2 SASEGT, per germline. V was clipped by 2 bases and J by 7 bases, with 8 bases between them. The CDR3 spells CASSEIGGGELFF. In DNA, the CDR3 is TGTGCCAGCAGTGAAATCGGTGGCGGGGAGCTGTTTTTT.

This clonotype has a handful of counts. J is TRBJ2-5 and V is TRBV5-1, with 7 bases that match TRBD2. V was clipped by 4 bases and J by 2 bases; unmatched bases: 8. There are 15 residues in the CDR3. Germline CDR1 and CDR2: SGHRS and YFSETQ. DNA for the CDR3: TGCGCCAGCAGCCCCGAGGGGAGGGCTCAAGAGACCCAGTACTTC. Translated: CASSPEGRAQETQYF.

This clonotype was recorded a few times. The chain recombines TRBV11-2 with TRBJ2-6, with 7 bases that match TRBD1. The CDR3 totals 19 residues. Trimming took 0 bases from V and 2 from J; bases not matched to a gene: 10. From germline, CDR1 is SGHAT and CDR2 FQNNGV. The CDR3 loop is CASSLEDREVPPGANVLTF. CDR3 nucleotides: TGTGCCAGCAGCTTAGAAGACAGGGAAGTCCCCCCTGGGGCCAACGTCCTGACTTTC. The full variable domain, rest sourced from reference TRBV11-2 and TRBJ2-6, is EAGVAQSPRYKIIEKRQSVAFWCNPISGHATLYWYQQILGQGPKLLIQFQNNGVVDDSQLPKDRFSAERLKGVDSTLKIQPAKLEDSAVYLCASSLEDREVPPGANVLTFGAGSRLTVL.

This chain connects TRBV24-1 to TRBJ2-6; 10 bases match TRBD1. Losses at the gene ends were 3 bases for V and 0 bases for J; bases not matched to a gene: 4. The germline V gene encodes CDR1 KGHDR and CDR2 SFDVKD. The CDR3 is 18 amino acids. CDR3 sequence: CATSDGTGVSSGANVLTF. The CDR3 DNA is TGTGCCACCAGTGATGGGACAGGGGTAAGCTCTGGGGCCAACGTCCTGACTTTC.

The chain joins TRBV6-2 or TRBV6-3 to TRBJ1-5; D not certain. Germline V lookup: CDR1 MNHEY, CDR2 SVGEGT. This CDR3 region has 13 residues. The ends were cut back, 4 bases at V and 3 bases at J, with 7 bases in the middle. The CDR3 spells CASSLGYNQPQHF. DNA for the CDR3: TGTGCCAGCAGTTTGGGGTACAATCAGCCCCAGCATTTT.

This clonotype has more than one count but fewer than ten. The chain combines TRBV27 with TRBJ2-5, with no clear D. The V and J ends lost 3 bases and 4 bases respectively, with 9 bases between them. Germline CDR1 is MNHEY and CDR2 is SMNVEV (reference sequence). The CDR3 totals 13 residues. The CDR3 is CASSFRYGETQYF. The CDR3 DNA follows: TGTGCCAGCAGTTTTAGGTACGGAGAGACCCAGTACTTC.

In its sample, this clonotype was seen many times. This chain joins TRBV20-1 and TRBJ2-3; D is ambiguous. This CDR3 has 13 amino acids. CDR1 is DFQATT, CDR2 SNEGSKA, per germline (reference sequence). Trimming cost V 1 base and J 6 bases, with 11 bases left between them. CDR3 loop: CSARVLTRDTQYF. In DNA, the CDR3 is TGCAGTGCTAGAGTTCTTACGAGGGATACGCAGTATTTT.

This clonotype showed up many times. The CDR3 here is CASSDLRSTGELFF. The DNA for the CDR3 is TGTGCCAGCAGTGACCTCCGCAGCACCGGGGAGCTGTTTTTT. The chain combines TRBV6-4 with TRBJ2-2; no clear D gene. V was cut by 2 bases and J by 4 bases, with 8 bases left in between. This CDR3 is 14 amino acids long. From germline, CDR1 is MRHNA and CDR2 SNTAGT.

The chain has TRBV5-6 and TRBJ2-6, with D maybe TRBD2 (6 bases). Germline CDR1 and CDR2: SGHDT and YYEEEE. Trimming shortened V by 3 bases and J by 0 bases, and 22 bases separated the two germline ends. The CDR3 extends over 20 amino acids. CDR3 sequence reads: CASSWGIIAGTPSGANVLTF. DNA for the CDR3: TGTGCCAGCAGCTGGGGGATCATCGCGGGAACCCCCTCTGGGGCCAACGTCCTGACTTTC.

This chain connects TRBV4-3 to TRBJ2-5; D might be TRBD2 (6 bases). The CDR3 extends over 14 amino acids. CDR1 and CDR2 (germline): LGHNA, YSLEER. Trimming left V 5 bases short and J 5 bases short, with 15 bases between. The DNA for the CDR3 is TGCGCCAGCAGCGCCCGGGGGACGGAGGAGACCCAGTACTTC. This sequence encodes CASSARGTEETQYF.

This clonotype was counted a few times. The chain combines TRBV6-2 or TRBV6-3 with TRBJ2-5, with TRBD2 identical over 8 bases. Per the germline V gene, CDR1 is MNHEY and CDR2 is SVGEGT. Trimming cost V 8 bases and J 5 bases; bases outside gene matches: 10. The CDR3 length is 14 residues. Written as DNA, the CDR3 is TGTGCCAGCGGTACAAGCGGGAGTGGGGAGACCCAGTACTTC. Its protein product is CASGTSGSGETQYF.

The table lists this clonotype with a few counts. The chain couples TRBV5-1 to TRBJ2-3, with 11 bases fitting TRBD1. V shed 4 bases, J shed 3 bases, and the junction held 7 bases outside the gene matches. The germline CDR1 and CDR2 sequences are SGHRS and YFSETQ. The CDR3 is 16 residues long. The chain's CDR3 is CASSRRDRGLTDTQYF. CDR3 coding DNA: TGCGCCAGCAGCCGACGGGACAGGGGGTTGACAGATACGCAGTATTTT. The entire variable domain, with the rest obtained from reference TRBV5-1 and TRBJ2-3, is as follows: KAGVTQTPRYLIKTRGQQVTLSCSPISGHRSVSWYQQTPGQGLQFLFEYFSETQRNKGNFPGRFSGRQFSNSRSEMNVSTLELGDSALYLCASSRRDRGLTDTQYFGPGTRLTVL.

This clonotype occurred many times. V gene TRBV9 combines with J gene TRBJ2-1; the match to TRBD1 covers 12 bases. The germline gives CDR1 SGDLS, CDR2 YYNGEE. With 3 bases clipped from V and 9 bases from J, the junction kept 7 bases outside the gene matches. The CDR3 extends over 15 amino acids. CDR3 in DNA: TGTGCCAGCAGCGGCCGGGACAGGGGGCTAGGTGAGCAGTTCTTC. Amino acids: CASSGRDRGLGEQFF.

In this sample, this clonotype turned up a few times. A read error is possible here, since a much larger clone lies one base away. This CDR3 reads CASNRGETQYF. The CDR3, as DNA: TGTGCCAGCAACCGTGGGGAGACCCAGTACTTC. V usage is TRBV6-2 or TRBV6-3 and J usage is TRBJ2-5; D remains unclear. The CDR3 has 11 amino acids. Germline V gene sequence: CDR1 MNHEY, CDR2 SVGEGT. V lost 7 bases to trimming and J lost 5 bases, with 8 bases between them.